Presented here are 18 T cell receptor beta chains from one specimen sequenced in a study of blood T cell repertoires in COVID-19. Libraries were prepared by immunoSEQ multiplex PCR; TCRdb keeps only in-frame clonotypes and omits some of them. The repertoire holds hundreds of thousands of clones, with roughly nine tenths as singletons. The material sequenced was PBMCs or T cells enriched from blood (not recorded which). The source of these receptors is a young man who had recovered from COVID-19.

The chain uses TRBV28 and TRBJ2-7; 10 bases fit TRBD1. Germline trimming cut 6 bases from V and 1 base from J; bases unmatched to any gene: 6. Germline CDR1 is MDHEN and CDR2 is SYDVKM. The CDR3 runs to 15 residues. The CDR3 coding sequence is TGTGCCAGCAGACCAACGGGACAGGGGTCCTACGAGCAGTACTTC. Translation gives CASRPTGQGSYEQYF.

Here the CDR3 DNA reads TGTGCCAGCAGCCGCGGGGGCGCTGGGGGCTACACCTTC. This codes for CASSRGGAGGYTF. The genes are TRBV27 and TRBJ1-2; D is possibly TRBD1 (6 bases). V lost 6 bases to trimming and J lost 8 bases, with 16 bases between them. Germline V gives CDR1 MNHEY, CDR2 SMNVEV (reference sequence). The CDR3 totals 13 residues.

The CDR3: CASSLIGETQYF. CDR3 DNA sequence: TGTGCCAGCAGCCTCATCGGAGAGACCCAGTACTTC. V is TRBV11-2 and J is TRBJ2-5; D unresolved. Germline CDR1 is SGHAT and CDR2 is FQNNGV. Deletions cut 5 bases from V and 4 bases from J, with 8 bases between. CDR3 size: 12 residues.

To note about this clone: This CDR3 is also generated by other DNA sequences in the sample. The chain has TRBV28 and TRBJ2-3, with D unclear. CDR1 is MDHEN and CDR2 is SYDVKM in the germline V gene. The V end lost 6 bases, the J end lost 3 bases, and 4 bases lay between the germline ends. The CDR3 length is 11 residues. The CDR3 reads CASSLTDTQYF. CDR3 nucleotides: TGTGCCAGCAGCCTGACAGATACGCAGTATTTT.

The chain couples TRBV7-6 to TRBJ1-3; possibly TRBD1 for D (5 bases). Germline loops: CDR1 SGHVS, CDR2 FNYEAQ. CDR3 length: 16 residues. Trimming pared 1 base from V and 2 bases from J, leaving 12 bases between. CDR3 coding DNA: TGTGCCAGCAGCTTAGATGGCGGGACGCCTGGAAACACCATATATTTT. It is translated as CASSLDGGTPGNTIYF.

The chain carries TRBV7-2 and TRBJ2-3, with D possibly being TRBD2 (5 bases). CDR3 length equals 14 residues. Trimming removed 0 bases at V and 6 bases at J, with 10 bases between. CDR1 is SGHTA and CDR2 is FQGNSA in the germline V gene. The CDR3 nucleotides are TGTGCCAGCAGCTTAGCGGGAGTATCGGATACGCAGTATTTT. It codes for CASSLAGVSDTQYF.

The CDR3 DNA reads as TGTGCCAGCAGTCCACTACCCGGACAGGTAGACTATGGCTACACCTTC. This translates into CASSPLPGQVDYGYTF. The chain joins TRBV27 to TRBJ1-2, with 7 bases that match TRBD1. The CDR3 is made up of 16 amino acids. CDR1 and CDR2 from the germline V gene are MNHEY and SMNVEV (reference sequence). J gave up 3 bases and V 5 bases, and 12 bases lay outside the gene matches.

The gene calls are TRBV19 and TRBJ1-6; 10 bases are shared with TRBD1. Germline lookup yields CDR1 LNHDA and CDR2 SQIVND (reference sequence). The CDR3 consists of 14 residues. J lost 9 bases, V lost 5 bases, and 4 bases had no gene match. The CDR3: CASSPRDRGSPLHF. Here the CDR3 DNA reads TGTGCCAGTAGTCCCCGGGACAGGGGTTCACCCCTCCACTTT.

The gene calls are TRBV28 and TRBJ1-3, with a possible D match to TRBD1 (5 bases). There are 12 residues in the CDR3. Between the trimmed V and J ends, which lost 5 bases and 6 bases, there was a span of 8 bases. Per the germline V gene, CDR1 is MDHEN and CDR2 is SYDVKM. For the CDR3, the DNA is TGTGCCAGCAGTGAACAGGAAAACACCATATATTTT. It translates to CASSEQENTIYF.

This chain connects TRBV19 to TRBJ1-1; D is possibly TRBD1 (6 bases). The CDR3 sequence is 17 residues long. V gave up 5 bases and J gave up 0 bases, with 19 bases separating them. CDR1 and CDR2 from the germline V gene are LNHDA and SQIVND (reference sequence). The CDR3 region is CASSPSPGGLLNTEAFF. The CDR3 DNA reads TGTGCCAGTAGTCCTTCCCCCGGGGGGCTCTTGAACACTGAAGCTTTCTTT.

The chain links TRBV11-2 to TRBJ2-1; 7 bases are a match to TRBD2. This CDR3 comprises 14 residues. The germline CDR1 and CDR2 sequences are SGHAT and FQNNGV. V lost 5 bases to trimming and J lost 10 bases; unmatched junction nucleotides: 11. As DNA, the CDR3 is TGTGCCAGCAGCCTAACACGCGGGGGAGGCGAGCAGTTCTTC. Translating gives CASSLTRGGGEQFF. Based on the CDR3 plus reference TRBV11-2 and TRBJ2-1, the full variable domain is EAGVAQSPRYKIIEKRQSVAFWCNPISGHATLYWYQQILGQGPKLLIQFQNNGVVDDSQLPKDRFSAERLKGVDSTLKIQPAKLEDSAVYLCASSLTRGGGEQFFGPGTRLTVL.

The rearrangement uses TRBV3-1 (or the pseudogene TRBV3-2) and TRBJ2-1, with 10 bases identical to TRBD2. The CDR3 has 15 residues. In germline, CDR1 is LGHDT, CDR2 YNNKEL (reference sequence). The V and J ends lost 2 bases and 10 bases, in that order; junction bases with no gene match: 8. This CDR3 is CASSQQAGGPVEQFF. The DNA of the CDR3 is TGTGCCAGCAGCCAACAAGCGGGGGGGCCAGTGGAGCAGTTCTTC.

V and J are TRBV5-1 and TRBJ1-3; 7 bases map to TRBD1. The V gene end was trimmed by 0 bases and the J gene end by 2 bases; junction bases not matched to a gene: 2. Germline values: CDR1 SGHRS, CDR2 YFSETQ. CDR3 length equals 15 residues. Written as DNA, the CDR3 is TGCGCCAGCAGCTTGGCTGGGACAGCTGGAAACACCATATATTTT. This codes for CASSLAGTAGNTIYF.

This clone was counted a few times. The chain employs TRBV5-1 and TRBJ1-6, with 8 bases aligning to TRBD1. This CDR3 comprises 13 residues. V trimming: 7 bases; J trimming: 5 bases; junction bases outside the gene matches: 2. CDR1 is SGHRS, CDR2 YFSETQ, per germline. For the CDR3, the DNA is TGCGCCAGCGTGGGACAGGATAATTCACCCCTCCACTTT. Residues: CASVGQDNSPLHF.

The chain has TRBV3-1 (or the pseudogene TRBV3-2) and TRBJ2-7, with D perhaps matching TRBD2 (5 bases). V was trimmed by 1 base and J by 8 bases, leaving 12 bases between them. The CDR3 is made up of 13 amino acids. Germline lookup yields CDR1 LGHDT and CDR2 YNNKEL (reference sequence). The CDR3 sequence is CASSQAGVLKQYF. DNA of the CDR3: TGTGCCAGCAGCCAAGCCGGGGTCTTGAAGCAGTACTTC.

V gene TRBV13 combines with J gene TRBJ2-7, with D possibly TRBD2 on 5 matching bases. Trimming pared 2 bases from V and 2 bases from J, leaving 16 bases between. Germline values: CDR1 PRHDT, CDR2 FYEKMQ (reference sequence). The CDR3 is 16 residues long. CDR3 DNA sequence: TGTGCCAGCAGCTTAATTACGAGGGAGAAAACCTACGAGCAGTACTTC. It translates to CASSLITREKTYEQYF.

Points on this clone: Other nucleotide sequences from this sample produce the same CDR3. The chain employs TRBV29-1 and TRBJ1-5, with D perhaps TRBD1 (6 bases). The CDR3 consists of 13 residues. Germline lookup yields CDR1 SQVTM and CDR2 ANQGSEA. V lost 4 bases to trimming and J lost 3 bases, with 10 bases between them. The CDR3 region has the DNA TGCAGCGTTGGGGGGCAGGTCAATCAGCCCCAGCATTTT. Translation gives CSVGGQVNQPQHF.

The chain recombines TRBV5-1 with TRBJ2-2; a possible D gene is TRBD1 (6 bases). This CDR3 has 16 residues. Trimming took off 4 bases at V and 4 bases at J, with 17 bases between the two ends. Germline CDR1 SGHRS, CDR2 YFSETQ. The CDR3: CASSLLLQGSTGELFF. DNA of the CDR3: TGCGCCAGCAGCCTCCTCTTACAGGGATCCACCGGGGAGCTGTTTTTT.